Detailed here is one T cell receptor beta chain. The table came from immunoSEQ multiplex PCR; TCRdb's copy has only in-frame clones and leaves some out. Among about 440,000 clones, roughly 88% were seen once, and the ten largest hold 0.55% to 0.75%. This sample is drawn from a study of blood T cell repertoires in COVID-19. Study background: From T cells, B-cell-depleted T cells, or PBMCs came the material, which was cDNA or gDNA.

The germline CDR1 and CDR2 sequences are SEHNR and FQNEAQ (reference sequence). V lost 1 base and J lost 0, with 9 bases in between. CDR3 length: 15 amino acids. The source is a young man who had recovered from COVID-19. The sequenced material came from PBMCs or T cells enriched from blood (not recorded which). The J gene is TRBJ1-1, the V gene TRBV7-9, with D tentatively TRBD1 (6 bases). The CDR3: CASSLVDSMNTEAFF. The CDR3 bases are TGTGCCAGCAGCTTAGTGGACAGCATGAACACTGAAGCTTTCTTT.